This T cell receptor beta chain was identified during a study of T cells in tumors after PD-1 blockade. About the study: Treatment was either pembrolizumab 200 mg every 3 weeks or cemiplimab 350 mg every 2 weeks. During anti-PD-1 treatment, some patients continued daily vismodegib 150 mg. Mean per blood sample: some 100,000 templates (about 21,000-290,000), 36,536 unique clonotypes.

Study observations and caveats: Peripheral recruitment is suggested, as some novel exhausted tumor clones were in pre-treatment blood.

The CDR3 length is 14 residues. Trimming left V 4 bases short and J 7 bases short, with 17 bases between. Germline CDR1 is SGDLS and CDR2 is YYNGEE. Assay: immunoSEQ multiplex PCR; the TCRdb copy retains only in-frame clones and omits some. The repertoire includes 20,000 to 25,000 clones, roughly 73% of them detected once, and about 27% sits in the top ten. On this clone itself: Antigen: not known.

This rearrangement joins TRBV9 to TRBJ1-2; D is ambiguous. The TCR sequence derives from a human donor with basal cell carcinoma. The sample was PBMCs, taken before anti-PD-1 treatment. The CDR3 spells CASSPSGRSSGYTF. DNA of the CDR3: TGTGCCAGCAGCCCCAGCGGCAGGTCGAGTGGCTACACCTTC.